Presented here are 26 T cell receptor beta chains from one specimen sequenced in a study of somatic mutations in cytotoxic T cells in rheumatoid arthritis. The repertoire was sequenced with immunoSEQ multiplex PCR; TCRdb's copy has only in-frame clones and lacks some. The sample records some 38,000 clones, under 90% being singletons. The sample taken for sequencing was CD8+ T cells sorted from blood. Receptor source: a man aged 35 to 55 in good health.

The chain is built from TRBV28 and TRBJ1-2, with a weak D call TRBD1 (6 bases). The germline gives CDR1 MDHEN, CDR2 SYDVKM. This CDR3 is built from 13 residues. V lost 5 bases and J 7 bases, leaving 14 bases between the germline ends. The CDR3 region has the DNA TGTGCCAGCAGTCACACAGGGTGGGGTGGCTACACCTTC. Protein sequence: CASSHTGWGGYTF.

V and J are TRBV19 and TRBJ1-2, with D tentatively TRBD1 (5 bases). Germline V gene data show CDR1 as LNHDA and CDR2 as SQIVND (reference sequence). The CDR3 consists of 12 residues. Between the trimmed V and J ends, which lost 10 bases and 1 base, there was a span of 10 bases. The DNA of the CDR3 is TGTGCCACCCGGGACTTTAACTATGGCTACACCTTC. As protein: CATRDFNYGYTF.

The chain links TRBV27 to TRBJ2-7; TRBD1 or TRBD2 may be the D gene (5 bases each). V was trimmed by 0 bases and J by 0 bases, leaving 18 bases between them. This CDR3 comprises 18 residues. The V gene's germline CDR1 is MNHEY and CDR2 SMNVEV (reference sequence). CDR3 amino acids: CASSLSPPWGISSYEQYF. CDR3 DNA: TGTGCCAGCAGTTTATCGCCCCCCTGGGGGATTAGCTCCTACGAGCAGTACTTC.

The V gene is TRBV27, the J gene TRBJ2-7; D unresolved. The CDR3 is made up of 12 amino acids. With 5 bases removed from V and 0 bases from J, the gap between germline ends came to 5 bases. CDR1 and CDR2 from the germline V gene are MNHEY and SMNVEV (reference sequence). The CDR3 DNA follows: TGTGCCAGCAGTGACCTCTCCTACGAGCAGTACTTC. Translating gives CASSDLSYEQYF.

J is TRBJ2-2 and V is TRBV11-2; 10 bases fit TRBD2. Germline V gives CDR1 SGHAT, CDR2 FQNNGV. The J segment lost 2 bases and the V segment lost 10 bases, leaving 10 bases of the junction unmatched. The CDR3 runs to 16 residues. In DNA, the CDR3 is TGTGCCACCGGGGGAGCGGGAGGGGTAAACACCGGGGAGCTGTTTTTT. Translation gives CATGGAGGVNTGELFF.

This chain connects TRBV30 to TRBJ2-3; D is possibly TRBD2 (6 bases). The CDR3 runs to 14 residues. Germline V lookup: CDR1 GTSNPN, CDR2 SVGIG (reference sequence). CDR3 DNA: TGTGCATATGCCGGGACTGTTAGCACAGATACGCAGTATTTT. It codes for CAYAGTVSTDTQYF.

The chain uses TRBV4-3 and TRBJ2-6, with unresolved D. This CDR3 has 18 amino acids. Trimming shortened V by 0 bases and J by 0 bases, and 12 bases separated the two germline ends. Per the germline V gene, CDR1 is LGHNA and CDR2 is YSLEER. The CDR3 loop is CASSQDRTEYSGANVLTF. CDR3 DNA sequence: TGCGCCAGCAGCCAAGACCGGACGGAGTACTCTGGGGCCAACGTCCTGACTTTC.

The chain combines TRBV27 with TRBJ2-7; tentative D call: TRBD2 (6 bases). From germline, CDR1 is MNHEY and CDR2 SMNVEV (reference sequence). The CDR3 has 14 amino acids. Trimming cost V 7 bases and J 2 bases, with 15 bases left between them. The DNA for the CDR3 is TGTGCCAGCACTGGGGACTCCAAACCCTACGAGCAGTACTTC. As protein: CASTGDSKPYEQYF.

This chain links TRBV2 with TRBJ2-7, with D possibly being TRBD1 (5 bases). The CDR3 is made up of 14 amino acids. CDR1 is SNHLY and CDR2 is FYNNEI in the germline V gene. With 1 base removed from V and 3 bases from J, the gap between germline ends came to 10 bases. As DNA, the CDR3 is TGTGCCAGCAGTGAAGAGGCAGGGTTCTACGAGCAGTACTTC. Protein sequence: CASSEEAGFYEQYF.

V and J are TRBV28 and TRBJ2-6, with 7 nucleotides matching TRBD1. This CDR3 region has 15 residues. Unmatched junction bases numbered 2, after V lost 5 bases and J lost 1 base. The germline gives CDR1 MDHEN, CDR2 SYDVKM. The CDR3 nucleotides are TGTGCCAGCAGTGGGGACAGATCTGGGGCCAACGTCCTGACTTTC. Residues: CASSGDRSGANVLTF. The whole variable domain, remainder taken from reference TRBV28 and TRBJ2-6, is DVKVTQSSRYLVKRTGEKVFLECVQDMDHENMFWYRQDPGLGLRLIYFSYDVKMKEKGDIPEGYSVSREKKERFSLILESASTNQTSMYLCASSGDRSGANVLTFGAGSRLTVL.

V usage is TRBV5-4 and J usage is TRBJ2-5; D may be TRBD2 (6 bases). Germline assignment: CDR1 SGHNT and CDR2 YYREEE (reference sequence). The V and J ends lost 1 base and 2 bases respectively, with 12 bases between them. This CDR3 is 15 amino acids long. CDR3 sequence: CASSLLPGGQETQYF. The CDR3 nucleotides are TGTGCCAGCAGCTTGTTGCCCGGAGGGCAAGAGACCCAGTACTTC.

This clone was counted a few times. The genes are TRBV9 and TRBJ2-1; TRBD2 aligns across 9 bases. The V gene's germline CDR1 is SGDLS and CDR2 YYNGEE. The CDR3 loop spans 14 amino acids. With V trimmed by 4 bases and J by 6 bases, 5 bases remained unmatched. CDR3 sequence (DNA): TGTGCCAGCAGCTTGGGACTAGCCCCCAATGAGCAGTTCTTC. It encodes CASSLGLAPNEQFF.

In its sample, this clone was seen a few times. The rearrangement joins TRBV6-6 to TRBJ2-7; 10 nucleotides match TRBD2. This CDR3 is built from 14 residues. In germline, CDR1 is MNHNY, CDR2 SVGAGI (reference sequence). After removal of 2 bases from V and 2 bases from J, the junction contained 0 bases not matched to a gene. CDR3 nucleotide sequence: TGTGCCAGCAGTTACGGGACTAGCGCCTACGAGCAGTACTTC. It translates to CASSYGTSAYEQYF.

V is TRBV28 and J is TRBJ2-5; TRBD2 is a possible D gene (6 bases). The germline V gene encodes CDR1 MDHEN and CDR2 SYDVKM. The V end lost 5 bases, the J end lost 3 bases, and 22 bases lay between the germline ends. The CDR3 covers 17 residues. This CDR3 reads CASSHPPMARGEETQYF. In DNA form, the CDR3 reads TGTGCCAGCAGTCACCCTCCGATGGCGCGGGGAGAAGAGACCCAGTACTTC.

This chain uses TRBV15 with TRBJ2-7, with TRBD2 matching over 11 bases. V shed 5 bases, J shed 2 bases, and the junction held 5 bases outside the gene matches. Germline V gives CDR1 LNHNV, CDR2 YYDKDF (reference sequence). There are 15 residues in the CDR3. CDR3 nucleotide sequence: TGTGCCACCAGCTCCGGGACTAGCGGCACCTACGAGCAGTACTTC. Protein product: CATSSGTSGTYEQYF. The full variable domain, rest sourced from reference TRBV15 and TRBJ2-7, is DAMVIQNPRYQVTQFGKPVTLSCSQTLNHNVMYWYQQKSSQAPKLLFHYYDKDFNNEADTPDNFQSRRPNTSFCFLDIRSPGLGDTAMYLCATSSGTSGTYEQYFGPGTRLTVT.

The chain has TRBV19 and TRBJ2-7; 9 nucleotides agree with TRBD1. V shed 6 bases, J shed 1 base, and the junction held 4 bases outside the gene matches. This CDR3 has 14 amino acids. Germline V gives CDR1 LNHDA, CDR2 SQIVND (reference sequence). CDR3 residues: CASSQGTGSYEQYF. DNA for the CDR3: TGTGCCAGTAGCCAGGGGACAGGGTCCTACGAGCAGTACTTC.

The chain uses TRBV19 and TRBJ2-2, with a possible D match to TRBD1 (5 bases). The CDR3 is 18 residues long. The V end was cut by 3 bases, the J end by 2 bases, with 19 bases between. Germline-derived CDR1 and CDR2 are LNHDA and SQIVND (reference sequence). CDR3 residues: CASSMSISQGYNTGELFF. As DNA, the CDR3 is TGTGCCAGTAGTATGTCAATAAGTCAGGGATATAACACCGGGGAGCTGTTTTTT.

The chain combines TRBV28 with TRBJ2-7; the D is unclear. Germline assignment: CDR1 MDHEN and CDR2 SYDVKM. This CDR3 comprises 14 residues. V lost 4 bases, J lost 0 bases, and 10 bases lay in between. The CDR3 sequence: CASSSYMSSYEQYF. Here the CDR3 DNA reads TGTGCCAGCAGTTCCTACATGAGCTCCTACGAGCAGTACTTC.

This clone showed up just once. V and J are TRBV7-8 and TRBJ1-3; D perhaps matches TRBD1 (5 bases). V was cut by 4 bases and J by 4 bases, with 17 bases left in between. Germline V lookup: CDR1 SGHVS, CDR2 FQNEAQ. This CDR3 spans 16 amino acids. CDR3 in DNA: TGTGCCAGCAGCTCCGGGGGGTGGGGATCCGGAAACACCATATATTTT. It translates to CASSSGGWGSGNTIYF.

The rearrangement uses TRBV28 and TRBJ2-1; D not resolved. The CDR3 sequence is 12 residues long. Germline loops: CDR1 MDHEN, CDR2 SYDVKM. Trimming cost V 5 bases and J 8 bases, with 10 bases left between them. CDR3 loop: CASSLGRYEQFF. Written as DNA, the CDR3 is TGTGCCAGCAGTCTAGGTCGTTATGAGCAGTTCTTC.

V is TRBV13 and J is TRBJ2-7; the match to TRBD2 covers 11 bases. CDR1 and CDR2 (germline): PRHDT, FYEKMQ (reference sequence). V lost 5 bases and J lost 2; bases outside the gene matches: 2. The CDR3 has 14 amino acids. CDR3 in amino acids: CASSPSGGTYEQYF. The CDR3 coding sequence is TGTGCCAGCAGCCCTAGCGGGGGGACCTACGAGCAGTACTTC.

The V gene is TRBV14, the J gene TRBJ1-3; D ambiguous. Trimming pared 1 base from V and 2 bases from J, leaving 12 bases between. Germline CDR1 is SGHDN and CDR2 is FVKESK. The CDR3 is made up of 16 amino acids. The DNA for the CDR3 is TGTGCCAGCAGCCAAGCGCAGGAAGGGACTGGAAACACCATATATTTT. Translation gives CASSQAQEGTGNTIYF. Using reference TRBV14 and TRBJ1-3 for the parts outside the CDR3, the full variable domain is EAGVTQFPSHSVIEKGQTVTLRCDPISGHDNLYWYRRVMGKEIKFLLHFVKESKQDESGMPNNRFLAERTGGTYSTLKVQPAELEDSGVYFCASSQAQEGTGNTIYFGEGSWLTVV.

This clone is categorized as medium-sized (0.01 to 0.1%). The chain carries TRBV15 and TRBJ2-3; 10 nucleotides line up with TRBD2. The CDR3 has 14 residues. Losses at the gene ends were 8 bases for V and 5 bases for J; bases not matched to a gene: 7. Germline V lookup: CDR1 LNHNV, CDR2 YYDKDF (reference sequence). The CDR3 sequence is CATEAGGPKDTQYF. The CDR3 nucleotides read TGTGCCACCGAAGCGGGAGGGCCTAAAGATACGCAGTATTTT.

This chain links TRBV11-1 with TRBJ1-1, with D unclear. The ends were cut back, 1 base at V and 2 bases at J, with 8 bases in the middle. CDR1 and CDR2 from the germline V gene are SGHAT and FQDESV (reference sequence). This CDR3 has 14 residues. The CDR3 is CASSLVRYNTEAFF. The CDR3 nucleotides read TGTGCCAGCAGCTTAGTCCGGTATAACACTGAAGCTTTCTTT.

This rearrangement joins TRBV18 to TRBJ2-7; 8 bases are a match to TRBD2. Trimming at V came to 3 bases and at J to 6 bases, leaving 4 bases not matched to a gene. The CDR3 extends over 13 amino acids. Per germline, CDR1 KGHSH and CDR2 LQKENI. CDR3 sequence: CASSPDAGGEQYF. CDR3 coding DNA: TGTGCCAGCTCACCCGATGCGGGGGGCGAGCAGTACTTC.

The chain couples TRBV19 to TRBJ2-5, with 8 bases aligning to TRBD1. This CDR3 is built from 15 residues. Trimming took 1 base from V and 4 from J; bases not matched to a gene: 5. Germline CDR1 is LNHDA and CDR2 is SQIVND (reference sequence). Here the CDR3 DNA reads TGTGCCAGTAGTATAGTGACAGGGGCGCGAGAGACCCAGTACTTC. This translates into CASSIVTGARETQYF.